This T cell receptor beta chain is from a study of T-cell reconstitution after alpha-beta-depleted transplantation in children. With 3 bases clipped from V and 1 base from J, the junction kept 3 bases outside the gene matches. Looked up from germline, CDR1 is KGHSH and CDR2 is LQKENI. This CDR3 contains 16 residues. Molecular barcoding with unique molecular identifiers was used for the TCRbeta library. TCRdb re-derived calls from the PCR reads in MiXCR, one entry per CDR3 protein. The table has over 550,000 distinct CDR3 sequences, over 9.5% seen once. This rearrangement joins TRBV18 to TRBJ2-3; 11 bases align to TRBD2. The input for sequencing was PBMCs from the stem cell graft donor, taken from the stem cell graft. This TCR was recovered from a human donor who donated a stem cell graft to a child with acute myeloid leukemia. The CDR3 sequence: CASSPLGLAGTDTQYF. The CDR3 DNA follows: TGTGCCAGCTCACCCCTGGGACTAGCGGGCACAGATACGCAGTATTTT.